This TCR beta chain came from a study of cytomegalovirus exposure and HLA in healthy donors. On the study more broadly: Of all 400 or so donors who were genotyped, 75% to 85% belonged to the Caucasian-associated ancestry cluster. Study-level findings and limits: Through in vitro validation, a few CMV-associated chains were shown to be specific for CMV antigens. In terms of immune exposure information, only CMV serostatus was available. A later analysis linked about 17,000 TCR beta sequences to HLA alleles at 0.05 false discovery rate.

Remarks on this clone: Its antigen is still unknown.

Vbeta (60) and Jbeta (13) primers were used in the PCR. The repertoire was sequenced with immunoSEQ multiplex PCR; TCRdb's copy has only in-frame clones and lacks some. This repertoire comprises about 110,000 clones; its ten largest clones make up around 7%. The germline V and J ends were trimmed by 2 bases and 0 bases, with 6 bases remaining between them. The germline CDR1 and CDR2 sequences are SGHDT and YYEEEE. There are 14 residues in the CDR3. The sample was PBMCs. The source is a man aged 40-50 years in good health and CMV-seropositive. The chain combines TRBV5-6 with TRBJ1-5; no definite D call. The CDR3 coding sequence is TGTGCCAGCAGCTTTACTTATAGCAATCAGCCCCAGCATTTT. Its protein product is CASSFTYSNQPQHF. The complete variable domain, with remaining parts taken from reference TRBV5-6 and TRBJ1-5, reads DAGVTQSPTHLIKTRGQQVTLRCSPKSGHDTVSWYQQALGQGPQFIFQYYEEEERQRGNFPDRFSGHQFPNYSSELNVNALLLGDSALYLCASSFTYSNQPQHFGDGTRLSIL.